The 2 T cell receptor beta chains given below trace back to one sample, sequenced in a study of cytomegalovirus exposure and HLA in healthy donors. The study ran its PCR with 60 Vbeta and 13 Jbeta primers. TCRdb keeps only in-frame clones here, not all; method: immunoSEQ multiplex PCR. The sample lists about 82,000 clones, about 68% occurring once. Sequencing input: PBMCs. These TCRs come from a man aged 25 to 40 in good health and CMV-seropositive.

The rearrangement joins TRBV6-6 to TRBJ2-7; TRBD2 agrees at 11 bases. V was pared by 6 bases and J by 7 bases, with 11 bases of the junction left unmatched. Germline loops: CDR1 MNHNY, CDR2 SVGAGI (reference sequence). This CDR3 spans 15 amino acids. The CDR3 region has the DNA TGTGCCAGCAGCCAATATAGCGGGGGGGCGGGGGAGCAGTACTTC. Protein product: CASSQYSGGAGEQYF.

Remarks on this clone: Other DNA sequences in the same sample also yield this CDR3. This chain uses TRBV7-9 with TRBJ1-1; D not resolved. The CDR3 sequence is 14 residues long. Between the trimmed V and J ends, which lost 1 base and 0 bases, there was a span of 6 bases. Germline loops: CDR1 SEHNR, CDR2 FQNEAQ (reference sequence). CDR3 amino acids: CASSLGGLNTEAFF. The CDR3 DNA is TGTGCCAGCAGCTTAGGTGGGCTGAACACTGAAGCTTTCTTT. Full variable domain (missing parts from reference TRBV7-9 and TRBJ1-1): DTGVSQNPRHKITKRGQNVTFRCDPISEHNRLYWYRQTLGQGPEFLTYFQNEAQLEKSRLLSDRFSAERPKGSFSTLEIQRTEQGDSAMYLCASSLGGLNTEAFFGQGTRLTVV.